The 5 T cell receptor beta chains given below trace back to one sample, sequenced in a study of T cells in Graves' hyperthyroidism and ophthalmopathy (dated by TCRdb to about 2019). Library preparation used multiplex PCR. TCRdb records Illumina HiSeq 2000 as the sequencer. The TCR beta CDR3 regions were amplified from the RNA transcripts. A first-round RT-PCR of the TCR CDR3 used the HTBI primer set with the Qiagen OneStep RT-PCR kit. TCRdb passed the public sequencing reads through fastp at Q25 and MiXCR, retaining productive beta sequences. Each CDR3 protein gets just one entry, which takes the most common genes and DNA from the rows behind it. For this sample the table gives about 520,000 distinct CDR3 sequences, of which roughly 20% were detected only once. Approximately 26% of the sample goes to the ten largest clones. What was sequenced was blood. All receptors come from a man between 18 and 29 years old with Graves' hyperthyroidism.

This clonotype was counted many times. V usage is TRBV19 and J usage is TRBJ2-5, with D possibly matching TRBD1 (6 bases). The CDR3 spans 15 residues. The germline V gene encodes CDR1 LNHDA and CDR2 SQIVND (reference sequence). V lost 5 bases and J lost 9, with 22 bases in between. The CDR3 region is CASSSQDRGHRSQYF. DNA for the CDR3: TGTGCCAGTAGTTCCCAGGACAGAGGCCACCGGTCCCAGTACTTC.

In this sample, this clonotype turned up many times. The chain uses TRBV7-9 and TRBJ1-1; D might be TRBD1 (5 bases). The CDR3 is 14 amino acids. Trimming stripped 4 bases from V and 4 bases from J, with 13 bases between. The germline V gene encodes CDR1 SEHNR and CDR2 FQNEAQ (reference sequence). The CDR3 loop reads CASSWEGIGTEAFF. In DNA form, the CDR3 reads TGTGCCAGCAGCTGGGAGGGGATTGGCACTGAAGCTTTCTTT.

In its sample, this clonotype was seen a few times. V usage is TRBV6-1 and J usage is TRBJ1-1; no firm D call. The CDR3 runs to 14 residues. Trimming stripped 1 base from V and 1 base from J, with 7 bases between. Germline assignment: CDR1 MNHNS and CDR2 SASEGT. This CDR3 reads CASSEVRRNTEAFF. The CDR3 DNA sequence: TGTGCCAGCAGTGAAGTGAGGAGGAACACTGAAGCTTTCTTT.

Notes on this clonotype: A much larger clone is a single base away; this may be a read error. The chain uses TRBV4-2 and TRBJ2-2; no firm D call. This CDR3 comprises 11 residues. Per the germline V gene, CDR1 is LGHNA and CDR2 is YNFKEQ. V lost 1 base and J lost 7, with 1 base in between. The CDR3 region has the DNA TGTGCCAGCAGCCAAGTCGGGGAGCTGTTTTTT. Protein sequence: CASSQVGELFF.

There are many counts of this clonotype. V usage is TRBV11-2 and J usage is TRBJ2-5; 9 bases fit TRBD1. CDR1 is SGHAT, CDR2 FQNNGV, per germline. The trim removed 7 bases at V and 0 bases at J, leaving 6 bases unmatched. The CDR3 length is 15 residues. The CDR3 here is CASMGTGNYQETQYF. CDR3 DNA sequence: TGTGCCAGCATGGGGACAGGGAACTACCAAGAGACCCAGTACTTC.